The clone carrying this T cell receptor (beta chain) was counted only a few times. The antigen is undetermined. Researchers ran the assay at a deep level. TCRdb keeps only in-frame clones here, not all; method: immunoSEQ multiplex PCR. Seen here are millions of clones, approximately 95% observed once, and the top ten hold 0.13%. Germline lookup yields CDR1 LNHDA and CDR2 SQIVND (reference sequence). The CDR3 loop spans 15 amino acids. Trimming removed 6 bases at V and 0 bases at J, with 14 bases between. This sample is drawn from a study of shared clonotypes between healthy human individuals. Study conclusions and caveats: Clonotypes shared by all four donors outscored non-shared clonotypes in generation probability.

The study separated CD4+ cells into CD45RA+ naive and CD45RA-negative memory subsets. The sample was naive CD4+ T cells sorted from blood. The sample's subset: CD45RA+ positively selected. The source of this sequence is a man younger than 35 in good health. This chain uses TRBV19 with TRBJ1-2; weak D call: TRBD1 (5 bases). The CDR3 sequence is CASRNWTLTNYGYTF. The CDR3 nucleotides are TGTGCCAGTAGGAACTGGACACTGACTAACTATGGCTACACCTTC.